This section outlines one T cell receptor (beta chain) sequence together with its context. This clonotype came up a few times. Its antigen specificity is not known. Per-nucleotide qualities are absent, and no much larger clonotype sits a single base away. Ficoll-Paque density gradient centrifugation was used to isolate PBMCs. These data are taken from a study of T-cell memory formation after mild COVID-19 (dated by TCRdb to the early 2020s). Background for the entire study: TCR sequence clusters from the two donors were found to be largely donor specific. In a couple of donors, T-cell clones that expanded and contracted after mild COVID-19 were tracked by sequencing TCRalpha and TCRbeta repertoires over time. The cohort comprised two young, previously healthy adult volunteers, one female and one male.

Reads for this sample came from an Illumina NovaSeq 6000. TCRalpha and TCRbeta cDNA libraries were constructed by 5'RACE with constant-segment primers, with sample barcodes and unique molecular identifiers being introduced. RNA was extracted from every sample with Trizol reagent. Libraries were amplified in two PCR steps, with a second sample barcode and Illumina TruSeq adapters added in the second step. Sequencing of libraries was performed on an Illumina NovaSeq with 2 x 150 bp paired-end reads. From the authors' description of their analysis: The reads were demultiplexed and collapsed into UMI-guided consensus sequences using migec v1.2.7. With mixcr v2.1.11, UMI consensuses were aligned to TRA and TRB V and J templates and assembled into clonotypes. Expanded or contracted clonotypes were those called significant by both edgeR and NoisET, with noise models trained on biological replicates. For edgeR calls, a false discovery rate-adjusted p below 0.01 and a log2 fold-change threshold of 1 were applied. As an exploratory analysis of dynamics, max-normalized trajectories of the 1000 most abundant clonotypes were examined by PCA with hierarchical clustering. The CD4 or CD8 phenotype of responding clones was assigned using the separately sequenced CD4+ and CD8+ repertoires. The public reads were reanalyzed by TCRdb: fastp trimming at Q25, MiXCR alignment, in-frame beta chains only. Duplicate CDR3 protein sequences are folded into a single record with the most common DNA and genes. TCRdb's processing, not the authors', yielded these V and J calls. For this sample there are roughly 380,000 distinct CDR3 sequences; around 28% appear just once. In total, the top ten clones hold around an eighth of the sample.

Study-wide findings and limitations: The study covered only a couple of mild cases, and larger cohorts including severe cases with pre-infection samples were considered necessary. SARS-CoV-2 specificity of the second-wave clones peaking on day 37 was not confirmed. Contracting CD4+ clones were found mainly in CM and EM memory subsets, while CD8+ clones were enriched in EMRA. Balanced CD4/CD8 phenotypes were observed for clones contracting from day 15 to 85, whereas a bias towards CD4+ was observed for a second wave of clones expanding from day 15 to 37. Some responding clones were detected in pre-infection memory, which suggested that pre-existing cross-reactive memory T cells had joined the SARS-CoV-2 response.

The CDR3 sequence holds 15 residues, the cysteine and phenylalanine included. Here the CDR3 DNA is all that survives: 45 bases in frame from base 1. Deletion took 7 bases off V and 2 bases off J, with a span of 16 bases between the germline ends. This TCR came from an adult woman who had mild COVID-19 (a few samples of this study predate the infection). The sample titles of this study are shuffled in the database, so cell type and time point are left out; the donor was told from shared clones. The rearrangement joined TRBV12-3 or TRBV12-4 to TRBJ2-3, with the D assignment possibly TRBD1 or TRBD2, given 6 matching bases for each. Specimen: PBMCs or a T cell subset sorted from them (not recorded which). The nucleotide sequence reads as follows: TGTGCCAGCACCATAGACTGGGGGGCCACAGATACGCAGTATTTT. It translates as CASTIDWGATDTQYF.